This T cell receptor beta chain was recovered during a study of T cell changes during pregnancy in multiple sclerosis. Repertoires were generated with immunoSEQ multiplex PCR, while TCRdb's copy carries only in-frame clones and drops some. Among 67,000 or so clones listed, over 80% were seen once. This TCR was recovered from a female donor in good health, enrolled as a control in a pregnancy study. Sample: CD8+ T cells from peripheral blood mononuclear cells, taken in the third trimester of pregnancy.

CDR3 amino acids: CAWSGSGGASTDTQYF. The CDR3 nucleotides are TGTGCCTGGAGTGGTAGCGGGGGAGCTAGCACAGATACGCAGTATTTT. V and J are TRBV30 and TRBJ2-3; 9 positions match TRBD2. Per the germline V gene, CDR1 is GTSNPN and CDR2 is SVGIG (reference sequence). After removal of 1 base from V and 0 bases from J, the junction contained 5 bases not matched to a gene. The CDR3 is made up of 16 amino acids.